A selection of T cell receptor beta chains follows, all from one sample in a study of CD8 T cells in Susac syndrome. MiXCR, applied by TCRdb to the immunoSEQ multiplex PCR reads, yields one record per CDR3 protein. The sample consists of roughly 89,000 distinct CDR3 sequences, approximately 96% of them appearing once. The sample consisted of CD8+ T cells from PBMCs. All receptors come from a human donor with Susac syndrome. The CDR3 runs from the conserved cysteine through the conserved F or W. The D gene is left open where the match is weak. For some rows the clone size is stated as once, few or many, or as a class when expanded; others skip it.

d_gene	abundance	v_gene	j_gene	CDR3aa	CDR3nt
-	-	TRBV29-1	TRBJ1-2	CSVAWGTGQNYYGYTF	TGCAGCGTAGCCTGGGGAACCGGACAGAACTACTATGGCTACACCTTC
-	-	TRBV10-3	TRBJ2-7	CATTPSALYEQYF	TGTGCCACAACCCCTAGCGCTCTCTACGAGCAGTACTTC
TRBD2	-	TRBV20-1	TRBJ2-7	CSAYTSGTTLYEQYF	TGCAGTGCCTACACTAGCGGAACCACCCTCTACGAGCAGTACTTC
-	-	TRBV5-6	TRBJ2-1	CASSLGDNEQFF	TGTGCCAGCAGCCTTGGGGACAATGAGCAGTTCTTC
TRBD2	-	TRBV20-1	TRBJ2-1	CSARDLLAGGSSYNEQFF	TGCAGTGCTAGAGATCTGTTAGCGGGGGGGAGCTCCTACAATGAGCAGTTCTTC
-	-	TRBV15	TRBJ2-1	CATSLRVYDEQFF	TGTGCCACCAGTCTTAGGGTCTACGATGAGCAGTTCTTC
TRBD2	-	TRBV28	TRBJ2-1	CASQWGGPYNEQFF	TGTGCCAGCCAATGGGGGGGACCCTACAATGAGCAGTTCTTC
-	-	TRBV9	TRBJ1-2	CASSVGGGNYGYTF	TGTGCCAGCAGCGTAGGTGGGGGGAACTATGGCTACACCTTC
-	-	TRBV12-3/TRBV12-4	TRBJ2-5	CASSSHQGRLQETQYF	TGTGCCAGCAGTTCACACCAGGGGAGGCTTCAAGAGACCCAGTACTTC
-	-	TRBV20-1	TRBJ1-1	CSARAGNTEAFF	TGCAGTGCTAGAGCAGGGAACACTGAAGCTTTCTTT
-	-	TRBV4-3	TRBJ1-1	CASSHLRDTEAFF	TGCGCCAGCAGCCACCTCAGGGACACTGAAGCTTTCTTT
TRBD2	-	TRBV18	TRBJ2-7	CASSPRLASYEQYF	TGTGCCAGCTCACCCAGACTAGCTTCCTACGAGCAGTACTTC
-	-	TRBV29-1	TRBJ2-2	CSCFGGRGTGELFF	TGCAGCTGCTTTGGGGGGAGAGGTACCGGGGAGCTGTTTTTT
-	once	TRBV24-1	TRBJ1-2	CATSDSGHHGYTF	TGTGCCACCAGTGATTCAGGACATCATGGCTACACCTTC
-	-	TRBV28	TRBJ1-2	CASSSRRYGYTF	TGTGCCAGCAGTTCCCGGCGCTATGGCTACACCTTC
-	-	TRBV5-1	TRBJ2-1	CASSPAAGEEQFF	TGCGCCAGCAGCCCCGCAGCCGGTGAGGAGCAGTTCTTC
TRBD1	-	TRBV20-1	TRBJ2-7	CSSTASGTEYEQYF	TGCAGTTCGACGGCTTCCGGGACAGAGTACGAGCAGTACTTC
TRBD2	-	TRBV3-1	TRBJ2-1	CASSQEKRGGWQDEQFF	TGTGCCAGCAGCCAAGAGAAGCGGGGGGGATGGCAGGATGAGCAGTTCTTC
-	-	TRBV7-9	TRBJ2-3	CAIPDGESTQYF	TGTGCCATCCCGGATGGGGAGAGTACGCAGTATTTT
-	-	TRBV9	TRBJ2-5	CASSVGRGETQYF	TGTGCCAGCAGCGTCGGCAGGGGTGAGACCCAGTACTTC
-	once	TRBV6-2/TRBV6-3	TRBJ2-2	CAGGGRGAGELFF	TGTGCCGGAGGTGGGAGAGGGGCCGGGGAGCTGTTTTTT
-	-	TRBV24-1	TRBJ2-3	CATSDLRTEKDTQYF	TGTGCCACCAGTGATTTGAGGACCGAGAAAGATACGCAGTATTTT
TRBD2	-	TRBV4-3	TRBJ2-1	CASSQDGVAGAYNEQFF	TGCGCCAGCAGCCAAGATGGGGTAGCGGGAGCGTACAATGAGCAGTTCTTC
-	-	TRBV6-2/TRBV6-3	TRBJ1-6	CASSTVSSYNSPLHF	TGTGCCAGCTCGACGGTGAGCTCCTATAATTCACCCCTCCACTTT
-	few	TRBV6-5	TRBJ1-1	CASSSPTEAFF	TGTGCCAGCAGTTCCCCCACTGAAGCTTTCTTT
TRBD1	-	TRBV9	TRBJ1-4	CASARGGQINEKLFF	TGTGCCAGCGCAAGGGGGGGACAGATAAATGAAAAACTGTTTTTT
-	-	TRBV13	TRBJ2-5	CASANRDFQETQYF	TGTGCCAGTGCTAACCGGGACTTCCAAGAGACCCAGTACTTC
TRBD1	-	TRBV28	TRBJ1-6	CASSGTGVGSPLHF	TGTGCCAGCAGTGGGACAGGGGTGGGTTCACCCCTCCACTTT